This TCR beta chain was profiled in a study of radiotherapy plus CTLA-4 blockade in lung cancer. After removal of 4 bases from V and 0 bases from J, the junction contained 14 bases not matched to a gene. The CDR3 consists of 18 residues. Per the germline V gene, CDR1 is KGHSH and CDR2 is LQKENI. The repertoire was sequenced with immunoSEQ multiplex PCR; TCRdb's copy has only in-frame clones and lacks some. The table shows tens of thousands of clones, with around four fifths occurring only once. Those with chemo-refractory metastatic non-small-cell lung cancer were treated with focal radiation combined with CTLA-4 blockade using ipilimumab.

The rearrangement links TRBV18 to TRBJ2-7, with 8 bases identical to TRBD2. The receptor was isolated from a human donor with non-small cell lung cancer who had stable disease on radiotherapy plus ipilimumab. The specimen was peripheral blood, collected from a patient treated with radiotherapy plus ipilimumab. The CDR3 bases are TGTGCCAGCTCACTCCGACGGTTAGGTAGCGGGACCTCCTACGAGCAGTACTTC. It is translated as CASSLRRLGSGTSYEQYF.